Below are 9 T cell receptor beta chains sequenced from a single sample in a study of T cell responses to AZD1222 COVID-19 vaccine (dated by TCRdb to about 2021). To prepare the library, the immunoSEQ multiplex PCR assay was applied. TCRdb's version of the immuneACCESS table is confined to in-frame rearrangements and falls short of the full clone set. An unresolved V gene accounts for under half of the shortfall where checked; the remainder is of unknown origin. The sample table shows roughly 160,000 clones, and roughly nine tenths are seen once. Of the sample, 1.1% falls within the top ten clones. The intended sense of this specimen's time point label: about 28 days (+/-7) after the second vaccine dose. Here the sequenced sample was peripheral blood, taken 28 days after the second AZD1222 dose. These receptors were obtained from an adult who received the AZD1222 COVID-19 vaccine.

The rearrangement links TRBV5-1 to TRBJ2-5; D is uncertain. The V gene's germline CDR1 is SGHRS and CDR2 YFSETQ. The CDR3 extends over 13 amino acids. Trimming took off 5 bases at V and 2 bases at J, with 10 bases between the two ends. The CDR3 spells CASSSDKQETQYF. The CDR3 bases are TGCGCCAGCAGTTCTGACAAGCAAGAGACCCAGTACTTC.

The genes are TRBV7-9 and TRBJ2-7; no clear D gene. The CDR3 extends over 12 amino acids. Trimming stripped 5 bases from V and 0 bases from J, with 5 bases between. Germline CDR1 SEHNR, CDR2 FQNEAQ (reference sequence). CDR3 sequence: CASSVSSYEQYF. For the CDR3, the DNA is TGTGCCAGCAGCGTAAGCTCCTACGAGCAGTACTTC.

This chain uses TRBV10-3 with TRBJ2-2, with D perhaps being TRBD1 or TRBD2 (5 bases each). The V gene lost 4 bases and the J gene lost 8 bases, with 14 bases spanning the gap. The CDR3 covers 14 residues. The germline CDR1 and CDR2 sequences are ENHRY and SYGVKD. The CDR3: CAISGSGSKGELFF. CDR3 sequence (DNA): TGTGCCATCAGTGGTTCAGGGAGTAAGGGGGAGCTGTTTTTT.

The J gene is TRBJ1-5, the V gene TRBV30; D gene unclear. V lost 1 base and J lost 0, with 7 bases in between. Germline V gene lookup returns CDR1 GTSNPN and CDR2 SVGIG (reference sequence). There are 14 residues in the CDR3. DNA for the CDR3: TGTGCCTGGAGTGGACAACCTAGCAATCAGCCCCAGCATTTT. Translating gives CAWSGQPSNQPQHF.

The V and J genes are TRBV20-1 and TRBJ2-7; D is undetermined. Germline loops: CDR1 DFQATT, CDR2 SNEGSKA (reference sequence). This CDR3 has 10 amino acids. Trimming pared 3 bases from V and 5 bases from J, leaving 5 bases between. The CDR3 spells CSASRDEQYF. CDR3 DNA sequence: TGCAGTGCTAGCCGTGACGAGCAGTACTTC.

V usage is TRBV10-2 and J usage is TRBJ2-7; D is undetermined. With 10 bases removed from V and 5 bases from J, the gap between germline ends came to 18 bases. Germline V gives CDR1 WSHSY, CDR2 SAAADI. This CDR3 region has 13 residues. The CDR3 protein is CATRTPGGNEQYF. CDR3 nucleotide sequence: TGCGCCACCAGAACTCCCGGCGGCAACGAGCAGTACTTC.

The J gene is TRBJ1-1, the V gene TRBV5-1; TRBD1 is a possible D gene (5 bases). Germline V lookup: CDR1 SGHRS, CDR2 YFSETQ. The CDR3 runs 15 residues. Between the trimmed V and J ends, which lost 0 bases and 4 bases, there was a span of 13 bases. The CDR3 here is CASSLVGGWGTEAFF. The DNA of the CDR3 is TGCGCCAGCAGCTTGGTGGGGGGATGGGGCACTGAAGCTTTCTTT.

The gene calls are TRBV4-1 and TRBJ2-7; D unresolved. The CDR3 is 15 residues long. Trimming pared 2 bases from V and 3 bases from J, leaving 14 bases between. Germline-derived CDR1 and CDR2 are MGHRA and YSYEKL. The CDR3 DNA reads as TGCGCCAGCAGCCAACCTTCCCAGTACCGCTACGAGCAGTACTTC. It is translated as CASSQPSQYRYEQYF.

J is TRBJ2-1 and V is TRBV7-8; 7 nucleotides line up with TRBD1. In germline, CDR1 is SGHVS, CDR2 FQNEAQ. This CDR3 region has 17 residues. V was clipped by 5 bases and J by 4 bases; unmatched bases: 14. DNA of the CDR3: TGTGCCAGCAGCCTAGGACGACAGGGAAAGGCGTACAATGAGCAGTTCTTC. It codes for CASSLGRQGKAYNEQFF.